Shown below are 5 T cell receptor beta chains from a single sample sequenced in a study of tumor-infiltrating lymphocytes in primary liver carcinoma (TCRdb year 2017). Without any cell sorting, total RNA and DNA were extracted together from around 20-30 mg of bulk tissue using the AllPrep DNA/RNA mini kit. Sequencing was carried out with an Illumina HiSeq 2500. A constant-region primer and ProtoScript II reverse transcriptase were used to reverse-transcribe TCRbeta-specific cDNA from about 530 ng total RNA. The TCRbeta libraries were prepared through three rounds of nested multiplex PCR following a slightly modified ARM-PCR procedure. The first two PCR rounds used multiplex TRBV1-TRBV30 forward primers with a Cbeta reverse primer, each for roughly 10 cycles. The public sequencing data were trimmed at Q25 with fastp and processed into clonotypes with MiXCR by TCRdb, which kept only in-frame beta chains. Each entry is one CDR3 protein sequence, shown with its most common DNA and genes. Within this sample are roughly 80,000 distinct CDR3 sequences, with 69% of them counted one time only. The top ten clones comprise about 28% of the sample.

The specimen sequenced was tumor-adjacent normal liver tissue. These receptors were obtained from a man aged 35 to 55 with primary liver carcinoma and hepatitis B virus infection.

In regard to this clonotype: The CDR3 carries no conserved terminal phenylalanine or tryptophan, so it likely arises from a read error. The rearrangement links TRBV4-1 to TRBJ1-1; TRBD1 might be the D (5 bases). V was clipped by 0 bases and J by 0 bases, with 14 bases between them. This CDR3 has 17 amino acids. CDR1 and CDR2 from the germline V gene are MGHRA and YSYEKL. In nucleotides, the CDR3 is TGCGCCAGCAGCCAAGATATCGAGGGGACGGTGAACACTGAAGCTTTCTTA. It specifies CASSQDIEGTVNTEAFL.

On this clonotype: This may be a read error: a much more frequent sequence differs by one nucleotide. The chain uses TRBV5-1 and TRBJ2-3; TRBD2 might be the D (6 bases). This CDR3 is built from 16 residues. The V end was cut by 7 bases, the J end by 3 bases, with 21 bases between. Germline V gene data show CDR1 as SGHRS and CDR2 as YFSETQ. The CDR3 DNA follows: TGCGCCAGCGGCCGGGTGGGGGAGGAGGCGACAGATACGCAGTATTTT. It yields the protein CASGRVGEEATDTQYF.

With regard to this clonotype: The CDR3 end shows no conserved phenylalanine or tryptophan, and so a read error is likely. The chain links TRBV4-1 to TRBJ1-1, with D perhaps TRBD1 (6 bases). This CDR3 is built from 14 residues. In germline, CDR1 is MGHRA, CDR2 YSYEKL. CDR3 coding DNA: TGCGCCAGTAGCCAGGGGTCAGGGAACACTGAAGCTTTCGTT. Protein: CASSQGSGNTEAFV.

Points on this clonotype: This CDR3 fails to terminate in the conserved phenylalanine or tryptophan, so it likely reflects a read error. This rearrangement joins TRBV11-2 to TRBJ2-1, with D possibly being TRBD2 (5 bases). The CDR3 has 14 amino acids. From germline, CDR1 is SGHAT and CDR2 FQNNGV. CDR3 in DNA: TGTGTCAGTAGCTTAGACCGGGGTAGCAATGAGCAGTTCCTC. Amino acids: CVSSLDRGSNEQFL.

In regard to this clonotype: A single base separates this from a much larger clone, so it may be a read error. V is TRBV7-9 and J is TRBJ1-1; D not resolved. This CDR3 has 13 residues. From germline, CDR1 is SEHNR and CDR2 FQNEAQ (reference sequence). The CDR3 nucleotides read TGTGCCAGCAGCTCCGGATGGAACACTGAATCTTTCTTT. Its protein product is CASSSGWNTESFF.